This TCR beta chain comes out of a study of T cells in Graves' hyperthyroidism and ophthalmopathy. Amplified regions were TCR beta CDR3 sequences from RNA transcripts. An initial round of RT-PCR targeting the TCR CDR3 relied on the HTBI primer set. TCRdb used MiXCR to reprocess the multiplex PCR reads, holding one entry per CDR3 protein. The table has under 250,000 distinct CDR3 sequences, 15% to 20% seen once. This clonotype was counted many times. Lactation, pregnancy, other autoimmune disease or uncontrolled infection led to exclusion of patients. For the diagnoses, clinical symptoms, serum thyroxine and TRAb, thyroid ultrasound and orbital computed tomography were used. The V gene's germline CDR1 is DFQATT and CDR2 SNEGSKA (reference sequence). This CDR3 spans 15 amino acids. V lost 2 bases and J lost 7; bases outside the gene matches: 9.

The rearrangement links TRBV20-1 to TRBJ2-3; 10 bases are a match to TRBD2. The receptor was isolated from a man in his forties or fifties with Graves' hyperthyroidism. Specimen: blood. The CDR3: CSARSSAGGSHTQYF. CDR3 in DNA: TGCAGTGCTAGATCTTCAGCGGGAGGGTCCCATACGCAGTATTTT.